The rows below give T cell receptor beta chains drawn from one sample of a study of blood T cell repertoires in COVID-19. Assay used: immunoSEQ multiplex PCR; TCRdb lists only in-frame clones, some missing. The sample yields more than 300,000 clones, more than 75% seen once. Specimen: peripheral blood. These receptors were obtained from a woman younger than 45 with COVID-19, enrolled during active disease. Both conserved end residues are part of each CDR3. D genes are given only for firm matches. A row's size may be missing; if present it is once, few, many or a size class.

v_gene	d_gene	abundance	j_gene	CDR3nt	CDR3aa
TRBV28	TRBD2	NA	TRBJ2-1	TGTGCCAGCACCTTAGCGGGATCGAGCCACAATGAGCAGTTCTTC	CASTLAGSSHNEQFF
TRBV6-5	TRBD1	NA	TRBJ2-7	TGTGCCAGCAGTCCAGGGGGATGGGACGAGCAGTACTTC	CASSPGGWDEQYF
TRBV30	TRBD1	NA	TRBJ1-2	TGTGCCTGGAGAAGGGGACAGAACTATGGCTACACCTTC	CAWRRGQNYGYTF
TRBV4-3	NA	NA	TRBJ2-7	TGCGCCAGCAGCCAAGATCAAGGTCAGCGCCACGAGCAGTACTTC	CASSQDQGQRHEQYF
TRBV5-1	NA	NA	TRBJ2-5	TGCGCCAGCAGCTTGAAGGCTAGCCGAGAGACCCAGTACTTC	CASSLKASRETQYF
TRBV5-1	NA	NA	TRBJ2-2	TGCGCCAGCAGAGGGGTCACCGGGGAGCTGTTTTTT	CASRGVTGELFF
TRBV7-2	NA	NA	TRBJ1-1	TGTGCCAGCAGCCCAAGCGTAGGGAACACTGAAGCTTTCTTT	CASSPSVGNTEAFF
TRBV23-1	NA	once	TRBJ2-5	TGCGCCAGCAGTCAATCGAGCGGGCCAGGAGAGACCCAGTACTTC	CASSQSSGPGETQYF
TRBV6-2/TRBV6-3	TRBD2	NA	TRBJ2-5	TGTGCCAGCAGTTCCCTGACTAGCGGGAGGGAAGAGACCCAGTACTTC	CASSSLTSGREETQYF
TRBV24-1	TRBD2	NA	TRBJ2-5	TGTGCCACCAGTGATTTCACTAGCGGAGGGAGAGAGACCCAGTACTTC	CATSDFTSGGRETQYF
TRBV4-1	NA	NA	TRBJ1-5	TGCGCCAGCAGCCATCTGGACATGGGATTTAGCAATCAGCCCCAGCATTTT	CASSHLDMGFSNQPQHF
TRBV6-5	NA	NA	TRBJ2-7	TGTGCCAGCACCAGGCAGGGAGGAGTCTACGAGCAGTACTTC	CASTRQGGVYEQYF
TRBV20-1	TRBD2	NA	TRBJ2-2	TGCAGTGCTAGTCTTAGCGGGAGGGCCGGTGACGGGGAGCTGTTTTTT	CSASLSGRAGDGELFF
TRBV4-2	NA	few	TRBJ1-5	TGTGCCAGCAGCCAAGAAACGGGCAATCAGCCCCAGCATTTT	CASSQETGNQPQHF
TRBV28	NA	NA	TRBJ2-5	TGTGCCAGCAGGCCCAGGGAAGAGACCCAGTACTTC	CASRPREETQYF
TRBV30	NA	NA	TRBJ2-1	TGTGCCTGGAGTGTACGAGGTGGCGATGAGCAGTTCTTC	CAWSVRGGDEQFF
TRBV4-2	NA	NA	TRBJ2-1	TGTGCCAGCAGTTTTGAGGAGGGAGGGGGTAATGAGCAGTTCTTC	CASSFEEGGGNEQFF
TRBV6-1	TRBD2	few	TRBJ2-7	TGTGCCAGCAGTGAAGGAACTAGCGGGAGATTTTCCTACGAGCAGTACTTC	CASSEGTSGRFSYEQYF
TRBV10-1	NA	few	TRBJ2-2	TGCGCCAGCAGTGAGACTTTTCAAGGGAGATCCGGGGAGCTGTTTTTT	CASSETFQGRSGELFF
TRBV7-3	NA	few	TRBJ2-1	TGTGCCAGCAGCCCTTTTCGGGATAGCCATGAGCAGTTCTTC	CASSPFRDSHEQFF
TRBV12-5	NA	NA	TRBJ2-1	TGTGCTAGTGGTTTAGGGGGGAGGGGTTACAATGAGCAGTTCTTC	CASGLGGRGYNEQFF